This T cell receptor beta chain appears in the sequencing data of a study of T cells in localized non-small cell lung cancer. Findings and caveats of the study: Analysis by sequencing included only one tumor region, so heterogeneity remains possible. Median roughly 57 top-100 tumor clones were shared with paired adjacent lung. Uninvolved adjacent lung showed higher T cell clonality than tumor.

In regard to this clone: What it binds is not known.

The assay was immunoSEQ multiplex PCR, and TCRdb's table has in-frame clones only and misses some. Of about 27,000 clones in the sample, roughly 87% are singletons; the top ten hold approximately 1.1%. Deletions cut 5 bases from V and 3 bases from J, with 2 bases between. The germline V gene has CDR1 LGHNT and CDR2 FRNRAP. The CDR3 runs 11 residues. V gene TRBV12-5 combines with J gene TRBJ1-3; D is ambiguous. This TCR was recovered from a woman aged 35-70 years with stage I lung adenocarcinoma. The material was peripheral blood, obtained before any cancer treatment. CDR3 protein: CASGIGNTIYF. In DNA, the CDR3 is TGTGCTAGTGGTATTGGAAACACCATATATTTT.